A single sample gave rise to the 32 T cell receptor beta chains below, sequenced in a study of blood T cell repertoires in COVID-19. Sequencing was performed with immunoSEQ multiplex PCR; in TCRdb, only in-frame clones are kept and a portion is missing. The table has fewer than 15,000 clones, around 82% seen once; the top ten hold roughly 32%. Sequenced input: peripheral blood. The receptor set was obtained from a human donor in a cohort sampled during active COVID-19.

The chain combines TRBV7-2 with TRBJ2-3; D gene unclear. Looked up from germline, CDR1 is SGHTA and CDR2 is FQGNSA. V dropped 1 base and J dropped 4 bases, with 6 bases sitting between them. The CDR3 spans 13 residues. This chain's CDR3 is CASSLETADTQYF. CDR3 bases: TGTGCCAGCAGCTTAGAAACAGCAGATACGCAGTATTTT.

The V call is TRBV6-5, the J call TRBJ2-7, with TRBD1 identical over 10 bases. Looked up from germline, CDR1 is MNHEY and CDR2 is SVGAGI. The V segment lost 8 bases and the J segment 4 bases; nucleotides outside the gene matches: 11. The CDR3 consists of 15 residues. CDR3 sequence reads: CASAGIGQGGYEQYF. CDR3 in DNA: TGTGCCAGCGCTGGCATAGGACAGGGGGGGTACGAGCAGTACTTC.

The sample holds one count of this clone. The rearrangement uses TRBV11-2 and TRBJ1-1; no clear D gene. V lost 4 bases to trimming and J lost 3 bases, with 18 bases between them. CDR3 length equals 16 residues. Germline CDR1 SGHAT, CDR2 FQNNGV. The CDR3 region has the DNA TGTGCCAGCAGCTCGGTGTCTCAATCCCCTTACACTGAAGCTTTCTTT. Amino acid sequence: CASSSVSQSPYTEAFF.

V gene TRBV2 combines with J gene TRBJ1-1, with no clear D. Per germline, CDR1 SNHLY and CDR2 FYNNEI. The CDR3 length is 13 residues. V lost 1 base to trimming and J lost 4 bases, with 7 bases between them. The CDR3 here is CASSEGAGTEAFF. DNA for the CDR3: TGTGCCAGCAGTGAAGGGGCCGGCACTGAAGCTTTCTTT.

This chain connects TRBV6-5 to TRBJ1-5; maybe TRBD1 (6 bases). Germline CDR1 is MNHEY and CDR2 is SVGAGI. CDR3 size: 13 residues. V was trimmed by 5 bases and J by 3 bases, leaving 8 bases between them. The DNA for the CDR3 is TGTGCCAGCAGTCAGGGGCTCAATCAGCCCCAGCATTTT. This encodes CASSQGLNQPQHF.

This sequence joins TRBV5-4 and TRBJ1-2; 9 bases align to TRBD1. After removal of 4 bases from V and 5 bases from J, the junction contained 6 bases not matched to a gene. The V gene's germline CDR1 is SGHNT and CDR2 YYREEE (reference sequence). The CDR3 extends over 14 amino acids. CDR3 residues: CASSIDRGSYGYTF. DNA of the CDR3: TGTGCCAGCAGCATCGACAGGGGGTCTTATGGCTACACCTTC.

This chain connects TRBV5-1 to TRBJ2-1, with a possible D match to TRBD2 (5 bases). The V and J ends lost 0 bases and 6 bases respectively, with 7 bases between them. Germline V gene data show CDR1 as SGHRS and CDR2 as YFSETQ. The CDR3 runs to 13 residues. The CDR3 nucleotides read TGCGCCAGCAGCTTGGCTGAGGGCAATGAGCAGTTCTTC. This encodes CASSLAEGNEQFF.

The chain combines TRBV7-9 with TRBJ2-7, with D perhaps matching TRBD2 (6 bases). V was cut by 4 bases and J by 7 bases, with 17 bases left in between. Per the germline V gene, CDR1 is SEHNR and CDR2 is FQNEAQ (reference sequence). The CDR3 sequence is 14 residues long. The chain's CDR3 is CASSSQAGRLEQYF. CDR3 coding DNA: TGTGCCAGCAGCTCACAAGCAGGGAGGTTGGAGCAGTACTTC.

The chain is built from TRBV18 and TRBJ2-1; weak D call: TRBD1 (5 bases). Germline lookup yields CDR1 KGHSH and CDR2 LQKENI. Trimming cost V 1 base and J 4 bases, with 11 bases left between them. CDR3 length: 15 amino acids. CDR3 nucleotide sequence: TGTGCCAGCTCACCACAGGCAGGGATATACAATGAGCAGTTCTTC. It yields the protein CASSPQAGIYNEQFF.

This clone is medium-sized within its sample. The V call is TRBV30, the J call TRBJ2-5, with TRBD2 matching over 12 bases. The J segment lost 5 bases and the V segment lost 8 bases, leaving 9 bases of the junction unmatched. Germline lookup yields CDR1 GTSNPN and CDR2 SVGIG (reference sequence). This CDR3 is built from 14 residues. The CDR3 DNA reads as TGTGCCCTGGGACTAGCGGGCCAGGGGGAGACCCAGTACTTC. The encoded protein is CALGLAGQGETQYF.

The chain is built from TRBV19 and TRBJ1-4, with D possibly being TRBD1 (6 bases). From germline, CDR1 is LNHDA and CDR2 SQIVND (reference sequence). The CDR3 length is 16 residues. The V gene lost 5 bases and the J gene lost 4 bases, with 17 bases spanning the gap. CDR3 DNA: TGTGCCAGTAGTTCCAACAGGGCCGGGGATAATGAAAAACTGTTTTTT. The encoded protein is CASSSNRAGDNEKLFF.

CDR3 loop: CASRPGGANTGELFF. The CDR3 coding sequence is TGTGCCAGCAGGCCCGGCGGGGCGAACACCGGGGAGCTGTTTTTT. V is TRBV7-9 and J is TRBJ2-2, with D maybe TRBD2 (6 bases). Germline V gene lookup returns CDR1 SEHNR and CDR2 FQNEAQ (reference sequence). The CDR3 totals 15 residues. Trimming cost V 6 bases and J 0 bases, with 11 bases left between them. The full variable domain, completed using reference TRBV7-9 and TRBJ2-2, is DTGVSQNPRHKITKRGQNVTFRCDPISEHNRLYWYRQTLGQGPEFLTYFQNEAQLEKSRLLSDRFSAERPKGSFSTLEIQRTEQGDSAMYLCASRPGGANTGELFFGEGSRLTVL.

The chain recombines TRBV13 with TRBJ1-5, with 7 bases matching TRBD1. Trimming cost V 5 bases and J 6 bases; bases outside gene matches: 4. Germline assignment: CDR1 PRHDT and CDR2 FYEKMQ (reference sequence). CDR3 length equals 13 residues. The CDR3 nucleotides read TGTGCCAGCAGCAACAGGGGAAGTCAGCCCCAGCATTTT. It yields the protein CASSNRGSQPQHF.

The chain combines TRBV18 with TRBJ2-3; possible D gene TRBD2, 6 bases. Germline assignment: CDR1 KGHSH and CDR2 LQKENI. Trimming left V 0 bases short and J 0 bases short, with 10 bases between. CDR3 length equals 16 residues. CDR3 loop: CASSPPGSGSTDTQYF. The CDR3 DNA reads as TGTGCCAGCTCACCACCGGGTAGCGGCAGCACAGATACGCAGTATTTT.

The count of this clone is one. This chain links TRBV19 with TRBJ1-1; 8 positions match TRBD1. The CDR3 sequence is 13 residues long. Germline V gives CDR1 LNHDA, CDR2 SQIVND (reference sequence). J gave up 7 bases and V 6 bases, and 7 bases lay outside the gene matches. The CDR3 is CASRDRDVVEAFF. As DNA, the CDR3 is TGTGCCAGTAGGGACAGGGACGTTGTTGAAGCTTTCTTT.

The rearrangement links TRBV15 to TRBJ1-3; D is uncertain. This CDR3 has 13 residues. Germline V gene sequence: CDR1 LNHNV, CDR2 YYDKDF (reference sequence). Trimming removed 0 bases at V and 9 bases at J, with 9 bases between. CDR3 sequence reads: CATSRDRTGTIYF. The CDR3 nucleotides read TGTGCCACCAGCAGAGATCGGACTGGCACCATATATTTT.

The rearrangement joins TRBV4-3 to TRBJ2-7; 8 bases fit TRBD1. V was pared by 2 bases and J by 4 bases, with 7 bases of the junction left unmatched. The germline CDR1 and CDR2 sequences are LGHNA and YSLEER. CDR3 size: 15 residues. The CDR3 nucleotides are TGCGCCAGCAGCCAAATCCTGACAGGGGAGTACGAGCAGTACTTC. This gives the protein CASSQILTGEYEQYF.

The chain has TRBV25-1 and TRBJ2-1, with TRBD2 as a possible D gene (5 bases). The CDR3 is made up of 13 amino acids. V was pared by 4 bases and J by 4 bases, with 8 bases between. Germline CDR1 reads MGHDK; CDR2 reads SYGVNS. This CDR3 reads CASSVPGYNEQFF. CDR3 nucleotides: TGTGCCAGCAGTGTGCCGGGGTACAATGAGCAGTTCTTC. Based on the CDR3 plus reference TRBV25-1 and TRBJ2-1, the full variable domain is EADIYQTPRYLVIGTGKKITLECSQTMGHDKMYWYQQDPGMELHLIHYSYGVNSTEKGDLSSESTVSRIRTEHFPLTLESARPSHTSQYLCASSVPGYNEQFFGPGTRLTVL.

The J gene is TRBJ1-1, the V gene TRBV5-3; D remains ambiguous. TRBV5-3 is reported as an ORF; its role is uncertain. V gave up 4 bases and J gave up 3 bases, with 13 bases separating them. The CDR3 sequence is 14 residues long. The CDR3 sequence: CARSLWAGDTEAFF. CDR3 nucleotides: TGTGCCAGAAGCCTCTGGGCCGGGGACACTGAAGCTTTCTTT.

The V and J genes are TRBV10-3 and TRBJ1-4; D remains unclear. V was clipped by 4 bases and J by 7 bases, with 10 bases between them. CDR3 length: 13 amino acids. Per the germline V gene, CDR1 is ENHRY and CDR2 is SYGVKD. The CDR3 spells CAISGISGEKLFF. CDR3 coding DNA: TGTGCCATCAGTGGCATCTCAGGTGAAAAACTGTTTTTT.

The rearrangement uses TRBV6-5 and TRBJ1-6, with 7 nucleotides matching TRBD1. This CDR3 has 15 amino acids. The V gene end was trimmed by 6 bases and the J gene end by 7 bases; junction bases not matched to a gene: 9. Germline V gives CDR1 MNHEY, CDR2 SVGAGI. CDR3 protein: CASRGQQPANSPLHF. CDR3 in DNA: TGTGCCAGCAGGGGACAGCAGCCGGCAAATTCACCCCTCCACTTT.

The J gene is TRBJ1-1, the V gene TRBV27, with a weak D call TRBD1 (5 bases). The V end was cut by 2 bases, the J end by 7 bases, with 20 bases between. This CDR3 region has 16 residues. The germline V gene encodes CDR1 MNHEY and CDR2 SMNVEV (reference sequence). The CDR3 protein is CASSLNRGWGLGEAFF. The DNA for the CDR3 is TGTGCCAGCAGTTTAAATAGGGGTTGGGGTCTGGGTGAAGCTTTCTTT.

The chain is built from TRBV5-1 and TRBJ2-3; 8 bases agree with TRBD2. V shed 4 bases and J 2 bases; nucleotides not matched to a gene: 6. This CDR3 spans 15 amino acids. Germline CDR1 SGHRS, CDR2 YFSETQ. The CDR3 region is CASSRGGLVTDTQYF. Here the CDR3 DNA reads TGCGCCAGCAGCCGGGGGGGTTTAGTCACAGATACGCAGTATTTT.

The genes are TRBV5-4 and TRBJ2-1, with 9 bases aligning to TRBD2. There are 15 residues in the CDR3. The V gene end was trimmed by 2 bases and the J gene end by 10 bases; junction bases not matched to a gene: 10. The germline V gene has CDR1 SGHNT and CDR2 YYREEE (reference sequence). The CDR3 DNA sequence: TGTGCCAGCAGCTTTCGCGCGGGGGGGCCCAGGGAGCAGTTCTTC. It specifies CASSFRAGGPREQFF.

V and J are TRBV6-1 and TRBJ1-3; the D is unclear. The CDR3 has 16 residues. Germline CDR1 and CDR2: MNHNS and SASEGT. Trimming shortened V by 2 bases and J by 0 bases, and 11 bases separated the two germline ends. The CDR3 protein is CASSEKLRGSGNTIYF. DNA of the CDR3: TGTGCCAGCAGTGAAAAGTTACGAGGCTCTGGAAACACCATATATTTT.

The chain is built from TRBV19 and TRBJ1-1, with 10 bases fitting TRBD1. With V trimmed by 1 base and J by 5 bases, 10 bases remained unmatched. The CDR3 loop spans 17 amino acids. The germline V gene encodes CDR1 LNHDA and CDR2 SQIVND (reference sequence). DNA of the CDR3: TGTGCCAGTAGTATAGCCACCATGGACAGGGGGTGGACTGAAGCTTTCTTT. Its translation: CASSIATMDRGWTEAFF. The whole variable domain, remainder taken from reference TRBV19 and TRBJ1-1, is DGGITQSPKYLFRKEGQNVTLSCEQNLNHDAMYWYRQDPGQGLRLIYYSQIVNDFQKGDIAEGYSVSREKKESFPLTVTSAQKNPTAFYLCASSIATMDRGWTEAFFGQGTRLTVV.

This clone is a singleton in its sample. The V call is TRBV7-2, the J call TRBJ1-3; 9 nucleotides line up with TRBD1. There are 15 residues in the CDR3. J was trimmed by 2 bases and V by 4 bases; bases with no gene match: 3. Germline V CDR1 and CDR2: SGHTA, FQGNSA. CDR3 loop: CASSSQGAPGNTIYF. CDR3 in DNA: TGTGCCAGCAGCTCACAGGGGGCGCCTGGAAACACCATATATTTT. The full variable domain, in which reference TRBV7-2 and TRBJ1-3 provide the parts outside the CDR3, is GAGVSQSPSNKVTEKGKDVELRCDPISGHTALYWYRQSLGQGLEFLIYFQGNSAPDKSGLPSDRFSAERTGGSVSTLTIQRTQQEDSAVYLCASSSQGAPGNTIYFGEGSWLTVV.

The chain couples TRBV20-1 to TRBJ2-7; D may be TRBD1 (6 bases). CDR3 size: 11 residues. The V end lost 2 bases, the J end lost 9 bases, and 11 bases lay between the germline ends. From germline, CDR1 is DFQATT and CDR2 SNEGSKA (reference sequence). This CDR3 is CSARRQDVQYF. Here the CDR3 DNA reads TGCAGTGCTAGACGACAGGATGTGCAGTACTTC.

The chain's CDR3 is CASREGWGHQPQHF. In DNA, the CDR3 is TGTGCCAGCAGAGAAGGCTGGGGGCATCAGCCCCAGCATTTT. The V call is TRBV7-2, the J call TRBJ1-5; maybe TRBD1 (6 bases). This CDR3 region has 14 residues. Trimming left V 6 bases short and J 5 bases short, with 14 bases between. Looked up from germline, CDR1 is SGHTA and CDR2 is FQGNSA.

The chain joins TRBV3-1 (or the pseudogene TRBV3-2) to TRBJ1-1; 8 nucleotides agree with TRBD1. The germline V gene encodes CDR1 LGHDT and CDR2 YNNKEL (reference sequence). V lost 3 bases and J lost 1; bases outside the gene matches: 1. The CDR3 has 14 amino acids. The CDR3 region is CASSQGQENTEAFF. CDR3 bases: TGTGCCAGCAGCCAGGGACAGGAGAACACTGAAGCTTTCTTT.

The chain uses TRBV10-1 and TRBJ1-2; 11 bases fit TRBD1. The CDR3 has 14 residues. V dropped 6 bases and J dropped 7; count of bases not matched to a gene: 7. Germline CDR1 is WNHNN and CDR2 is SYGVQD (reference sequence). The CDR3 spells CASSPGQGVSGYTF. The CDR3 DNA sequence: TGCGCCAGCAGCCCGGGACAGGGGGTTTCTGGCTACACCTTC.

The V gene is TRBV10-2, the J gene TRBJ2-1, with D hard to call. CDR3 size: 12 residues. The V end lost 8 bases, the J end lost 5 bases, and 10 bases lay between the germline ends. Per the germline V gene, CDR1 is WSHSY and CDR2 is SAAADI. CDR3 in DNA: TGCGCCAGCGCGGTCCAGAACAATGAGCAGTTCTTC. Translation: CASAVQNNEQFF.